This T cell receptor beta chain was obtained from a study of blood T cell repertoires in COVID-19. Study in general: Sites across the United States, Italy and Spain contributed samples from acute and convalescent COVID-19. The analysed material was cDNA or gDNA that came from T cells, B-cell-depleted T cells, or PBMCs.

CDR3 length: 14 amino acids. CDR1 and CDR2 from the germline V gene are SGHDN and FVKESK. V was cut by 4 bases and J by 6 bases, with 15 bases left in between. Per the study methods: Reference gene primer amplification in the assay estimated nucleated cell counts. Some clones are missing from TCRdb's copy, which holds only in-frame ones; the method was immunoSEQ multiplex PCR. V, J and clone size are taken as reported in that table, and D and trimming were inferred from the DNA itself. The sample has 300,000 or so clones, 85% seen once. This receptor was identified in a woman aged 45 to 65 with active or convalescent COVID-19. The J gene is TRBJ1-1, the V gene TRBV14; D is perhaps TRBD1 (5 bases). The sequencing input was peripheral blood. CDR3 in amino acids: CASSPIPWGPEAFF. In DNA form, the CDR3 reads TGTGCCAGCAGCCCGATACCATGGGGCCCTGAAGCTTTCTTT.